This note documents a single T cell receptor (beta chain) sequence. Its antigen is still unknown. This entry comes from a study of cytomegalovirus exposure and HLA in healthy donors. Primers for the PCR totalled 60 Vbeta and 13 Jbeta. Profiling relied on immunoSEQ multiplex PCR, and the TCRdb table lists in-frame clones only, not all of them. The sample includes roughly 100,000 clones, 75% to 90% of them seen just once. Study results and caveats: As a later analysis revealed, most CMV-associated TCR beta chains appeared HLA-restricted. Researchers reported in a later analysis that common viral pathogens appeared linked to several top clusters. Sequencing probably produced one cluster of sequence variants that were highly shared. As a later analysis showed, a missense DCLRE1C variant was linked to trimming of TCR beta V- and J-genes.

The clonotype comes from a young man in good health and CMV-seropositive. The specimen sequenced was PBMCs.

The CDR3 DNA follows: TGTGCCAGCACTATTTATCAGGGCTATACCGGGGAGCTGTTTTTT. Its translation is CASTIYQGYTGELFF. This chain links TRBV19 with TRBJ2-2; a weak D match, TRBD1 (5 bases). Germline CDR1 reads LNHDA; CDR2 reads SQIVND (reference sequence). The CDR3 length is 15 residues. With 9 bases removed from V and 5 bases from J, the gap between germline ends came to 19 bases.